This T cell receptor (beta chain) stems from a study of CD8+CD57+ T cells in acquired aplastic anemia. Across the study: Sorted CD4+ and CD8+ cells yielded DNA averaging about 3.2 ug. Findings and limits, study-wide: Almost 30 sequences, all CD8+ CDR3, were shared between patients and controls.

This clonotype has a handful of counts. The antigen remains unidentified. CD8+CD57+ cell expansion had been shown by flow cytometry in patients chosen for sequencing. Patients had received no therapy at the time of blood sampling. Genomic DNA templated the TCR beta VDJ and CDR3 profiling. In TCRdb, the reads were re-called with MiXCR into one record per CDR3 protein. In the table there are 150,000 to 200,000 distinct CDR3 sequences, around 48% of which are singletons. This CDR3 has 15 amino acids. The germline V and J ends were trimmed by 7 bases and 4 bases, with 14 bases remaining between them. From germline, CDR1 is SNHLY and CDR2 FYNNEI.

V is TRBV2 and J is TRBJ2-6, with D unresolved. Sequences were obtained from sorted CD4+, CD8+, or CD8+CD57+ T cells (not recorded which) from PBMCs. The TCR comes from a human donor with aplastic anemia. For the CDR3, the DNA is TGTGCCAGCAATCTTATGGGGTCGGGGGCCAACGTCCTGACTTTC. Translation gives CASNLMGSGANVLTF.